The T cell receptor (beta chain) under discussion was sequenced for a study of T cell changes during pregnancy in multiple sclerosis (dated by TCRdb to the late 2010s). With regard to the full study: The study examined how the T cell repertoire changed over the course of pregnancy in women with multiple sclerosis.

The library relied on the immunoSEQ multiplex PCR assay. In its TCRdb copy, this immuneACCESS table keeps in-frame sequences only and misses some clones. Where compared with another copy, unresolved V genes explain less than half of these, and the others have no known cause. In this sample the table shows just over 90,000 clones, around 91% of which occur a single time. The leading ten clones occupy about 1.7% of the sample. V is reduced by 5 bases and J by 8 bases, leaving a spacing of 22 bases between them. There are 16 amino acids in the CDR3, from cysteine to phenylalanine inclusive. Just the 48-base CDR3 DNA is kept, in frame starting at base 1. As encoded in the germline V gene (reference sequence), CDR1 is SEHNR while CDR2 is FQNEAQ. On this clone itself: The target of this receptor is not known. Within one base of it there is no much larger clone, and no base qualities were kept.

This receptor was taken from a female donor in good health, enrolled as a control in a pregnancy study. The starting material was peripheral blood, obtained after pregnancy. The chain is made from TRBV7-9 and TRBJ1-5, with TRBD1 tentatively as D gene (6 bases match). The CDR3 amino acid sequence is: CASSGGAGAFSEPQHF. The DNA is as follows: TGTGCCAGCAGCGGGGGGGCAGGGGCCTTCTCGGAGCCCCAGCATTTT.